This TCR beta chain was identified in a study of regulatory T cells in long-lasting Graves disease. Study at large: Graves' patients (newly diagnosed) had been on antithyroid drugs under 3 months. Study-level findings and limits: Persistent Graves' patients showed less TCR diversity than newly diagnosed ones. New patients shared approximately 930 public clonotypes, fewer than the approximately 2,500 shared by persistent patients.

According to the study, TCR beta libraries were built with iRepertoire HTBI primers and CDR3-region Arm-PCR. MiXCR, run by TCRdb on the multiplex PCR reads, gives a single entry per CDR3 protein. The repertoire holds roughly 220,000 distinct CDR3 sequences, with about 18% as singletons. Regarding time point: newly diagnosed GD, antithyroid drugs for less than 3 months. From RNA extracted from PBMCs, the TCR library was made. Graves' disease diagnoses used American Thyroid Association guidelines. Per germline, CDR1 DFQATT and CDR2 SNEGSKA (reference sequence). CDR3 length equals 13 residues. V dropped 0 bases and J dropped 8 bases, with 11 bases sitting between them. This clonotype was found many times. Its antigen is not identified.

This TCR was recovered from a female donor with Graves disease. The sequences come from peripheral blood mononuclear cells (PBMCs), collected at new diagnosis, from a patient treated with antithyroid drugs. The J gene is TRBJ2-1, the V gene TRBV20-1, with D unresolved. In DNA form, the CDR3 reads TGCAGTGCTAGAGATTTCAAGGTCGATGAGCAGTTCTTC. This encodes CSARDFKVDEQFF.